The 23 T cell receptor beta chains below all came from one sample that was sequenced in a study of blood T cell repertoires in COVID-19. Profiling relied on immunoSEQ multiplex PCR, and the TCRdb table lists in-frame clones only, not all of them. This table holds about 220,000 clones, over 65% found once. The sequencing input was PBMCs or T cells enriched from blood (not recorded which). These receptor sequences come from a woman aged 60-75 years who had recovered from COVID-19.

In DNA form, the CDR3 reads TGCGCCAGCGCCCCCGGCGGAGCGGGGGGCTACGAGCAGTACTTC. Encoded protein: CASAPGGAGGYEQYF. The chain uses TRBV4-1 and TRBJ2-7; 9 positions match TRBD2. The germline V gene encodes CDR1 MGHRA and CDR2 YSYEKL. The CDR3 is made up of 15 amino acids. V shed 8 bases, J shed 3 bases, and the junction held 11 bases outside the gene matches.

This chain uses TRBV4-1 with TRBJ2-1; 8 bases map to TRBD2. V shed 1 base, J shed 0 bases, and the junction held 5 bases outside the gene matches. CDR3 length: 17 residues. Germline V lookup: CDR1 MGHRA, CDR2 YSYEKL. CDR3 DNA sequence: TGCGCCAGCAGCCAAGCCCAAGCGGGAGTCTCCTACAATGAGCAGTTCTTC. It encodes CASSQAQAGVSYNEQFF.

This clone showed up just once. This chain joins TRBV7-2 and TRBJ2-7, with TRBD2 matching over 8 bases. Germline CDR1 and CDR2: SGHTA and FQGNSA. J lost 7 bases, V lost 2 bases, and 16 bases had no gene match. This CDR3 comprises 17 residues. This chain's CDR3 is CASSLLLGGRREVEQYF. DNA for the CDR3: TGTGCCAGCAGCTTACTCTTAGGCGGGAGGCGAGAGGTGGAGCAGTACTTC.

This chain joins TRBV15 and TRBJ2-5, with 7 bases matching TRBD1. V lost 3 bases, J lost 1 base, and 8 bases stayed unmatched. From germline, CDR1 is LNHNV and CDR2 YYDKDF (reference sequence). The CDR3 extends over 16 amino acids. The CDR3 DNA reads TGTGCCACCAGCAGGGATACAGGGGTGGGCCAAGAGACCCAGTACTTC. It yields the protein CATSRDTGVGQETQYF.

In this sample, this clone turned up once. The gene calls are TRBV9 and TRBJ2-5; 10 nucleotides line up with TRBD1. V trimming: 0 bases; J trimming: 2 bases; junction bases outside the gene matches: 1. This CDR3 spans 15 amino acids. Germline loops: CDR1 SGDLS, CDR2 YYNGEE. CDR3 coding DNA: TGTGCCAGCAGCGTAGGGGACAGGGGACAAGAGACCCAGTACTTC. Residues: CASSVGDRGQETQYF.

CDR3 sequence: CASRVDGSADTQYF. CDR3 DNA sequence: TGTGCCAGCAGGGTGGACGGGAGTGCAGATACGCAGTATTTT. This sequence joins TRBV7-2 and TRBJ2-3, with D perhaps TRBD2 (6 bases). This CDR3 contains 14 residues. V was trimmed by 6 bases and J by 4 bases, leaving 14 bases between them. Germline V gives CDR1 SGHTA, CDR2 FQGNSA. Filled out from reference TRBV7-2 and TRBJ2-3, the complete variable domain reads GAGVSQSPSNKVTEKGKDVELRCDPISGHTALYWYRQSLGQGLEFLIYFQGNSAPDKSGLPSDRFSAERTGGSVSTLTIQRTQQEDSAVYLCASRVDGSADTQYFGPGTRLTVL.

V is TRBV7-9 and J is TRBJ2-2, with D possibly matching TRBD2 (6 bases). Trimming took 5 bases from V and 8 from J, leaving 18 bases between them. The CDR3 spans 15 residues. CDR1 and CDR2 (germline): SEHNR, FQNEAQ (reference sequence). The DNA of the CDR3 is TGTGCCAGCAGCCCATTTGGCGGGGCACCGGGGGAGCTGTTTTTT. Protein: CASSPFGGAPGELFF.

This clone showed up just a few times. The genes are TRBV14 and TRBJ1-1, with D perhaps matching TRBD1 (6 bases). V was cut by 6 bases and J by 4 bases, with 15 bases left in between. Per the germline V gene, CDR1 is SGHDN and CDR2 is FVKESK. The CDR3 loop spans 14 amino acids. The CDR3 sequence is CASSSLSGVTEAFF. In nucleotides, the CDR3 is TGTGCCAGCAGTAGTCTGTCAGGGGTCACTGAAGCTTTCTTT.

V and J are TRBV28 and TRBJ1-1, with 9 bases aligning to TRBD1. The CDR3 length is 13 residues. Germline V gene data show CDR1 as MDHEN and CDR2 as SYDVKM. V dropped 6 bases and J dropped 4; count of bases not matched to a gene: 3. CDR3 in amino acids: CASSLQGATEAFF. The CDR3 coding sequence is TGTGCCAGCAGCTTACAGGGGGCCACTGAAGCTTTCTTT.

This sequence joins TRBV5-1 and TRBJ2-5; TRBD2 aligns across 11 bases. In germline, CDR1 is SGHRS, CDR2 YFSETQ. V lost 1 base to trimming and J lost 1 base; unmatched junction nucleotides: 3. The length of the CDR3 is 16 residues. This CDR3 reads CASSLKLAGAQETQYF. The CDR3 region has the DNA TGCGCCAGCAGCTTGAAACTAGCGGGAGCCCAAGAGACCCAGTACTTC.

The chain links TRBV4-1 to TRBJ2-3; 9 bases map to TRBD1. The CDR3 extends over 16 amino acids. V was pared by 5 bases and J by 1 base, with 7 bases of the junction left unmatched. The V gene's germline CDR1 is MGHRA and CDR2 YSYEKL. CDR3 nucleotides: TGCGCCAGCAGCGACACAGGGGGCGCGGGCACAGATACGCAGTATTTT. As protein: CASSDTGGAGTDTQYF.

J is TRBJ1-2 and V is TRBV6-5; D ambiguous. Germline CDR1 is MNHEY and CDR2 is SVGAGI. The ends were cut back, 5 bases at V and 7 bases at J, with 20 bases in the middle. This CDR3 has 15 residues. Written as DNA, the CDR3 is TGTGCCAGCAGTAACGTTAACCGGGTCTCCAGTGGCTACACCTTC. Protein: CASSNVNRVSSGYTF.

V and J are TRBV6-5 and TRBJ1-4; no definite D call. CDR1 and CDR2 (germline): MNHEY, SVGAGI. V was trimmed by 0 bases and J by 3 bases, leaving 8 bases between them. This CDR3 has 15 residues. The CDR3 nucleotides read TGTGCCAGCAGTTACTCGAAAGCTCCTAATGAAAAACTGTTTTTT. Amino acids: CASSYSKAPNEKLFF.

Ten or more counts support this clone. V gene TRBV29-1 combines with J gene TRBJ2-1; unclear D gene. Looked up from germline, CDR1 is SQVTM and CDR2 is ANQGSEA. Trimming took off 5 bases at V and 5 bases at J, with 7 bases between the two ends. The CDR3 loop spans 11 amino acids. The CDR3 loop is CSVSEHNEQFF. CDR3 nucleotides: TGCAGCGTTTCTGAGCACAATGAGCAGTTCTTC.

This clone was observed a handful of times. This chain joins TRBV19 and TRBJ1-1; the D gene is possibly TRBD1 (5 bases). Germline loops: CDR1 LNHDA, CDR2 SQIVND (reference sequence). Trimming left V 6 bases short and J 0 bases short, with 14 bases between. There are 15 residues in the CDR3. The CDR3 loop reads CASRPRQSMNTEAFF. As DNA, the CDR3 is TGTGCCAGTAGACCCCGACAGAGCATGAACACTGAAGCTTTCTTT.

The gene calls are TRBV5-7 and TRBJ1-2; tentative D call: TRBD1 (6 bases). TRBV5-7 is known as an ORF, though its function is uncertain. Trimming removed 2 bases at V and 0 bases at J, with 17 bases between. The CDR3 loop spans 17 amino acids. CDR3 region: CASSFISQGLANYGYTF. As DNA, the CDR3 is TGTGCCAGCAGCTTTATATCGCAGGGGTTGGCTAACTATGGCTACACCTTC.

The sample holds one count of this clone. The chain recombines TRBV7-2 with TRBJ1-1, with TRBD1 matching over 8 bases. Per the germline V gene, CDR1 is SGHTA and CDR2 is FQGNSA. The CDR3 runs to 15 residues. V trimming: 2 bases; J trimming: 5 bases; junction bases outside the gene matches: 7. CDR3 residues: CASSLSRGRRTEAFF. CDR3 DNA: TGTGCCAGCAGCTTAAGCAGGGGGCGTAGGACTGAAGCTTTCTTT.

This rearrangement joins TRBV10-2 to TRBJ1-2; 8 bases align to TRBD1. V gave up 7 bases and J gave up 4 bases; unmatched junction bases: 8. CDR3 length: 14 amino acids. Germline V gives CDR1 WSHSY, CDR2 SAAADI. The CDR3, as DNA: TGCGCCAGCATCCTGACAGGGGACCCCTATGGCTACACCTTC. It codes for CASILTGDPYGYTF.

CDR3 DNA sequence: TGTGCCAGCAGCTTAGATTTGACTTCTGGGGCCAACGTCCTGACTTTC. It yields the protein CASSLDLTSGANVLTF. The V and J genes are TRBV11-2 and TRBJ2-6; D is uncertain. Germline V gives CDR1 SGHAT, CDR2 FQNNGV. V was shortened by 0 bases and J by 1 base, with 7 bases between the two germline ends. This CDR3 spans 16 amino acids.

For this clone: This CDR3 is also generated by other DNA sequences in the sample. The V call is TRBV4-1, the J call TRBJ2-5; 16 nucleotides match TRBD2. This CDR3 has 18 residues. CDR1 and CDR2 from the germline V gene are MGHRA and YSYEKL. Trimming took 0 bases from V and 4 from J; bases not matched to a gene: 5. The chain's CDR3 is CASSQEGLAGGLRETQYF. CDR3 nucleotides: TGCGCCAGCAGCCAAGAGGGACTAGCGGGGGGGCTTCGAGAGACCCAGTACTTC.

This rearrangement joins TRBV6-5 to TRBJ2-1; 8 bases align to TRBD1. V lost 2 bases and J lost 8; bases outside the gene matches: 11. The CDR3 is 16 residues long. Germline V gene data show CDR1 as MNHEY and CDR2 as SVGAGI. The DNA for the CDR3 is TGTGCCAGCAGTTACGGCGGGACAGGAGGGTCGGATGAGCAGTTCTTC. It translates to CASSYGGTGGSDEQFF.

V is TRBV25-1 and J is TRBJ1-2; D is perhaps TRBD1 (5 bases). The germline CDR1 and CDR2 sequences are MGHDK and SYGVNS. V lost 3 bases and J lost 3, with 8 bases in between. This CDR3 has 13 amino acids. As DNA, the CDR3 is TGTGCCAGCAGTGACAGGGCCGACTATGGCTACACCTTC. Translating it yields CASSDRADYGYTF.

The chain carries TRBV29-1 and TRBJ2-5; 9 bases fit TRBD1. V was pared by 7 bases and J by 5 bases, with 8 bases of the junction left unmatched. Germline loops: CDR1 SQVTM, CDR2 ANQGSEA. This CDR3 is 13 amino acids long. The CDR3 sequence: CSAVTGGRETQYF. DNA of the CDR3: TGCAGCGCCGTTACAGGGGGCAGGGAGACCCAGTACTTC. Variable domain in full (rest from reference TRBV29-1 and TRBJ2-5): SAVISQKPSRDICQRGTSLTIQCQVDSQVTMMFWYRQQPGQSLTLIATANQGSEATYESGFVIDKFPISRPNLTFSTLTVSNMSPEDSSIYLCSAVTGGRETQYFGPGTRLLVL.